This TCR beta chain was retrieved from a study of blood T cells in healthy people across ages (dated by TCRdb to the mid-2010s). Context from the whole study: Template switching captured roughly one uniquely barcoded TCR beta cDNA molecule per two T cells in model experiments. Using deep sequencing normalized with unique cDNA molecular identifiers, the study measured how TCR beta repertoire diversity changes with age. The donors were divided into four age groups: young (average approximately 17 years), middle-aged (about 39), aged (approximately 64) and long-lived (82). To avoid experimental bias, donors of different ages were distributed randomly across sequencing lanes. Two additional independent replicas of 1 million unique cDNA reads from the same blood draw were analyzed for two donors (one aged 18 to 30 and one aged 80 or older). Paper-wide results and their limitations: Donor CMV infection status was unknown, potentially confounding age-related changes in expanded clonotypes. Observed TCR beta diversity correlated strongly with the percentage of naive T cells measured by flow cytometry. Estimates of total diversity based on one million sequenced T cells were regarded as lower bounds and as underestimates. Conclusive comparison of naive and antigen-experienced compartments was prevented by the profiling of bulk unsorted PBMCs. The long-lived group showed more naive CD4+ T cells, fewer expanded clones and increased TCR diversity than the aged group, suggesting age selection. Observed TCR beta diversity per million T cells fell roughly linearly with age, and a significant reduction was already apparent by age around 44.

The donors were roughly 38 Caucasian individuals from Russia, aged roughly 6 to 90 years, who were systemically healthy. Each donor gave around 9.5 milliliters of peripheral blood, collected into EDTA-treated Vacutainer tubes. PBMCs were isolated by Ficoll-Paque density-gradient centrifugation, with at least 6 million obtained per sample. Trizol reagent was used to extract total RNA from PBMCs, with at least 5.5 micrograms per sample. For every donor, an aliquot of PBMCs went through flow cytometry to measure the percentages of naive CD45RAhigh/CD27high T cells. Library preparation employed 5' RACE. The run used an Illumina HiSeq 2500. The second PCR ran for roughly 7 to 12 cycles and used a J-beta primer mix along with a sample-barcoded 5' primer. A template-switch 5' adaptor carrying 12 random nucleotides introduced a unique molecular identifier onto each TCR beta cDNA molecule. Each sample yielded at least 2.5 million CDR3-containing paired-end reads. All of the RNA was converted into first-strand cDNA using the Mint cDNA synthesis kit, with a TRBC-specific oligonucleotide serving as the primer. All cDNA was treated with uracil-DNA glycosylase and then went through a first 18-cycle PCR with the universal primers M1SS and BC2_uni_R. The study's processing was this. Normalization of each sample was performed by random selection of 1 million high-quality reads, each carrying a distinct molecular identifier. Reads with shared molecular identifiers were discarded instead of being binned into consensus sequences. MiTCR, with a Q25 quality threshold and the strictest error-elimination algorithm, was used for CDR3 identification, clonotype clustering and error correction. A nonparametric unseen species model with Euler transformation was used to estimate lower-bound total TCR beta diversity. Through fastp at Q25 and MiXCR, TCRdb rebuilt clones from the public reads, retaining in-frame beta chains. Identical CDR3 proteins give one entry, which carries the most common genes and DNA. TCRdb's processing, not the authors', yielded these V and J calls. For this sample the table gives 1.2 million to 1.5 million distinct CDR3 sequences, of which approximately 59% were detected only once. The top ten clonotypes cover roughly 7% of the sample.

Worth noting for this clonotype: The clone's antigen remains unknown. No much larger clone is present one base from it, and per-base qualities are unavailable.

Trimming at the junction amounts to 4 bases on V and 2 bases on J, and the germline ends lie 12 bases apart. CDR1 LNHNV and CDR2 YYDKDF were looked up in the germline V gene (reference sequence). The CDR3 measures 15 amino acids from cysteine to phenylalanine. Only the CDR3 region is kept as DNA, spanning 45 bases read in frame from base 1. The sequence was obtained from a man between 18 and 35 years old in good health. This chain joins TRBV15 to TRBJ2-1, and perhaps TRBD1 as D gene, on 6 matching bases. The sequenced material came from blood. Here is the DNA: TGTGCCACCAGCAAAAATGACAGGACCTACAATGAGCAGTTCTTC. Translation gives CATSKNDRTYNEQFF. Reference TRBV15 and TRBJ2-1 proteins supply the regions before and after the CDR3; the full variable domain is: DAMVIQNPRYQVTQFGKPVTLSCSQTLNHNVMYWYQQKSSQAPKLLFHYYDKDFNNEADTPDNFQSRRPNTSFCFLDIRSPGLGDTAMYLCATSKNDRTYNEQFFGPGTRLTVL.